This T cell receptor (beta chain) was captured by sequencing in a study of CD8+CD57+ T cells in acquired aplastic anemia. Profiling that covered TCR beta VDJ and CDR3 relied on genomic DNA as its template. Each CDR3 protein gets one entry after TCRdb re-called the reads with MiXCR. This sample carries 220,000 or so distinct CDR3 sequences, 65% of them seen once, and the ten largest clones take 58%. Study-level results: Roughly 31 CD8+ CDR3 sequences occurred in both the patients and the controls.

With respect to this clonotype: Its antigen is as yet unknown.

Those patients picked for sequencing had displayed CD8+CD57+ cell expansion on flow cytometry. Trimming removed 4 bases from V and 6 bases from J; junction bases left unmatched: 6. There are 16 residues in the CDR3. Germline values: CDR1 KGHDR, CDR2 SFDVKD. The V and J genes are TRBV24-1 and TRBJ2-1; 12 nucleotides line up with TRBD1. Sequenced sample: sorted CD4+, CD8+, or CD8+CD57+ T cells (not recorded which) from PBMCs. The source of this sequence is a human donor with aplastic anemia. CDR3 loop: CATSDPGQGAGNEQFF. The CDR3 DNA is TGTGCCACCAGTGACCCGGGACAGGGGGCCGGCAATGAGCAGTTCTTC.